This T cell receptor beta chain was sequenced during a study of T cell responses to AZD1222 COVID-19 vaccine. General study points: Researchers report vaccine-associated CD4 TCRs spanning spike, with dominance at 160-218 and 743-854.

The CDR3 sequence is 11 residues long. Trimming left V 1 base short and J 9 bases short, with 4 bases between. Repertoires were generated with immunoSEQ multiplex PCR, while TCRdb's copy carries only in-frame clones and drops some. The sample lists 80,000 to 100,000 clones, more than 80% occurring once. Concerning this clone itself: As yet, its antigen is unknown.

J is TRBJ2-1 and V is TRBV12-3 or TRBV12-4; unclear D gene. The specimen was peripheral blood, collected 28 days after the second AZD1222 dose. The clonotype was recovered from an adult who received the AZD1222 COVID-19 vaccine. In DNA, the CDR3 is TGTGCCAGCAGTTTAGTTGGTGAGCAGTTCTTC. Protein sequence: CASSLVGEQFF.